This T cell receptor beta chain was found in a study of blood T cell repertoires in COVID-19. Original processing methods: Estimates of nucleated cell counts were drawn from the amplification of reference gene primers. Produced via immunoSEQ multiplex PCR; TCRdb's table is partial and in-frame only. V and J calls and clone size come straight from that table; D and trimming were deduced from the DNA. This repertoire shows about 480,000 clones, 89% found once; its top ten account for about 0.91%. It was during active infection that Seattle patients were enrolled and then longitudinally followed. This TCR was recovered from a young man with COVID-19, enrolled during active disease. Sequencing was done on a sample of peripheral blood.

The DNA of the CDR3 is TGCGCCAGCAGTGAGTCCCGGACAGGTTTGACCGGGGAGCTGTTTTTT. It yields the protein CASSESRTGLTGELFF. The chain couples TRBV10-1 to TRBJ2-2, with TRBD1 matching over 7 bases. Germline trimming cut 0 bases from V and 5 bases from J; bases unmatched to any gene: 6. This CDR3 is 16 amino acids long. CDR1 and CDR2 (germline): WNHNN, SYGVQD (reference sequence).